This passage covers 7 T cell receptor beta chains from one sample sequenced in a study of blood T cell repertoires in COVID-19. The repertoire was sequenced with immunoSEQ multiplex PCR; TCRdb's copy has only in-frame clones and lacks some. The table includes around 140,000 clones, around nine tenths detected once. The sequenced sample consisted of peripheral blood. The receptors originated from a man between 65 and 85 years old with active COVID-19.

This chain joins TRBV3-1 (or the pseudogene TRBV3-2) and TRBJ2-7; D perhaps matches TRBD2 (6 bases). Germline CDR1 reads LGHDT; CDR2 reads YNNKEL (reference sequence). The CDR3 totals 13 residues. V was clipped by 4 bases and J by 7 bases, with 14 bases between them. CDR3 region: CASSPRPGGEQYF. The CDR3 nucleotides read TGTGCCAGCAGCCCCCGACCTGGGGGGGAGCAGTACTTC.

The chain couples TRBV10-2 to TRBJ2-1; tentatively, D is TRBD1 (5 bases). V lost 10 bases, J lost 2 bases, and 9 bases lay in between. This CDR3 has 12 residues. Germline lookup yields CDR1 WSHSY and CDR2 SAAADI. The CDR3 nucleotides read TGCGCCACAGGGAATGCCTACAATGAGCAGTTCTTC. Translated: CATGNAYNEQFF.

The rearrangement uses TRBV19 and TRBJ2-1; TRBD2 is a possible D gene (6 bases). V was pared by 6 bases and J by 6 bases, with 18 bases between. This CDR3 has 15 amino acids. Germline CDR1 is LNHDA and CDR2 is SQIVND (reference sequence). The CDR3 protein is CASSRTRLEFNEQFF. The CDR3 DNA sequence: TGTGCCAGTAGCCGGACCAGACTAGAATTCAATGAGCAGTTCTTC.

The rearrangement links TRBV7-2 to TRBJ2-7; 10 bases match TRBD2. CDR3 length: 15 amino acids. Germline trimming cut 5 bases from V and 7 bases from J; bases unmatched to any gene: 11. Germline assignment: CDR1 SGHTA and CDR2 FQGNSA. CDR3 region: CASSRLAGAPGEQYF. The CDR3 DNA is TGTGCCAGCAGCCGGCTAGCGGGGGCCCCGGGAGAGCAGTACTTC.

The chain has TRBV2 and TRBJ1-5; 8 bases line up with TRBD1. V gave up 6 bases and J gave up 4 bases; unmatched junction bases: 8. The germline V gene encodes CDR1 SNHLY and CDR2 FYNNEI. This CDR3 comprises 15 residues. CDR3 coding DNA: TGTGCCAGCAGGGACAGGGCTGCGTTAAATCAGCCCCAGCATTTT. Translating gives CASRDRAALNQPQHF.

This clone was detected once. This chain links TRBV30 with TRBJ1-6; perhaps TRBD1 as D (6 bases). The CDR3 is made up of 13 amino acids. Germline CDR1 GTSNPN, CDR2 SVGIG (reference sequence). Deletions cut 2 bases from V and 11 bases from J, with 13 bases between. The CDR3 coding sequence is TGTGCCTGGAGTTCAGGGGTCTTAACACCCCTCCACTTT. It codes for CAWSSGVLTPLHF.

The V and J genes are TRBV7-2 and TRBJ1-6; TRBD1 might be the D (5 bases). Trimming pared 6 bases from V and 8 bases from J, leaving 14 bases between. Germline V gives CDR1 SGHTA, CDR2 FQGNSA. The CDR3 spans 14 residues. Here the CDR3 reads CASRGGPFDSPLHF. The CDR3 coding sequence is TGTGCCAGCAGGGGGGGTCCTTTCGATTCACCCCTCCACTTT.